The clone carrying this T cell receptor beta chain showed up many times. The conserved phenylalanine or tryptophan is not found at the CDR3 terminus, so this likely reflects a read error. It is unclear where the CDR3 begins or ends on the DNA, so no DNA is shown, and the CDR3 is as TCRdb lists it. These data are taken from a study of CD8+ T cells in alopecia areata. Germline loops: CDR1 MDHEN, CDR2 SYDVKM. The CDR3 length is 9 residues, termini included. RNA, once extracted, was reverse transcribed into cDNA for use as the sequencing template. Repertoires were generated with immunoSEQ multiplex PCR, while TCRdb's copy carries only in-frame clones and drops some. Of fewer than 250,000 clones listed, less than 45% are singletons. Documented treatment: oral pan-JAK inhibitor, 5-10 mg twice daily. Both peripheral blood and punch biopsies of lesional scalp skin were obtained from patients who had alopecia areata.

The receptor was derived from a human donor with alopecia areata. Here the sequenced sample was CD4+ T cells sorted from blood, taken around week 36, from a patient treated with tofacitinib. This chain connects TRBV28 to TRBJ1-2; TRBD1, the table's D call, lacks a check against the DNA. The CDR3 sequence is CASSYLRGL.